Below are 20 T cell receptor beta chains sequenced from a single sample in a study of T-cell reconstitution after alpha-beta-depleted transplantation in children. The library targeted TCRbeta and was prepared with unique molecular identifiers. TCRdb called the PCR reads again in MiXCR, with one record for every CDR3 protein. The data show about 610,000 distinct CDR3 sequences, 10% seen once. The specimen comprised PBMCs from the stem cell graft donor, sampled from the stem cell graft. These receptors came from a human donor who donated a stem cell graft to a child with acute myeloid leukemia.

This clonotype was recorded many times. CDR3 sequence reads: CSVSSSSEQFF. The CDR3 region has the DNA TGCAGCGTCAGTAGTTCAAGTGAGCAGTTCTTC. The rearrangement uses TRBV29-1 and TRBJ2-1, with unresolved D. The CDR3 covers 11 residues. Germline V gene sequence: CDR1 SQVTM, CDR2 ANQGSEA. With 6 bases removed from V and 9 bases from J, the gap between germline ends came to 12 bases.

This clonotype was counted at least ten times. This sequence joins TRBV20-1 and TRBJ2-7, with D possibly matching TRBD2 (6 bases). V lost 4 bases, J lost 2 bases, and 18 bases lay in between. CDR3 length: 15 residues. The germline gives CDR1 DFQATT, CDR2 SNEGSKA (reference sequence). CDR3 amino acids: CSATPAGLSTYEQYF. DNA for the CDR3: TGCAGTGCTACCCCCGCGGGACTTTCTACCTACGAGCAGTACTTC.

This clonotype was observed at least ten times. This chain connects TRBV7-2 to TRBJ2-7; the match to TRBD2 covers 9 bases. The V and J ends lost 4 bases and 0 bases, in that order; junction bases with no gene match: 4. Germline CDR1 SGHTA, CDR2 FQGNSA. The CDR3 spans 15 residues. In nucleotides, the CDR3 is TGTGCCAGCAGCTCTAGGACTAGCGTCTCCTACGAGCAGTACTTC. It is translated as CASSSRTSVSYEQYF.

Turning to this clonotype: A read error may be the cause here, since a much bigger clone is one base away. The gene calls are TRBV29-1 and TRBJ2-3, with D possibly TRBD1 on 6 matching bases. This CDR3 has 12 amino acids. CDR1 and CDR2 (germline): SQVTM, ANQGSEA. Here the CDR3 reads CSAAGQTDAQYF. The CDR3 coding sequence is TGCAGCGCAGCCGGACAGACAGATGCGCAGTATTTT.

This clonotype appeared a few times. The J gene is TRBJ1-4, the V gene TRBV4-3; weak D call: TRBD1 (6 bases). Germline V gene sequence: CDR1 LGHNA, CDR2 YSLEER. Trimming took 0 bases from V and 0 from J, leaving 20 bases between them. The CDR3 length is 20 residues. CDR3 bases: TGCGCCAGCAGCCAAGAAAGAGTAAAGGGGTACAGGGCAACTAATGAAAAACTGTTTTTT. Amino acids: CASSQERVKGYRATNEKLFF.

The chain carries TRBV6-1 and TRBJ1-4; D gene unclear. CDR3 length: 13 amino acids. Germline V gives CDR1 MNHNS, CDR2 SASEGT. Deletions cut 8 bases from V and 8 bases from J, with 15 bases between. This CDR3 reads CASRSGQSEKLFF. CDR3 DNA sequence: TGTGCCAGCCGCAGTGGGCAAAGCGAAAAACTGTTTTTT.

The chain joins TRBV20-1 to TRBJ2-2; perhaps TRBD2 as D (6 bases). Germline CDR1 reads DFQATT; CDR2 reads SNEGSKA (reference sequence). The CDR3 loop spans 16 amino acids. The CDR3 DNA reads as TGCAGCGCTTCAACCCCCCCGCGGGGCAGTAACGGGGAGCTGTTTTTT. It yields the protein CSASTPPRGSNGELFF.

This clonotype was counted only a few times. The genes are TRBV30 and TRBJ2-2; 13 bases line up with TRBD2. CDR3 length: 17 amino acids. The ends lost 3 bases at V and 6 bases at J; junction bases unmatched: 10. Germline V CDR1 and CDR2: GTSNPN, SVGIG (reference sequence). CDR3 in DNA: TGTGCCTGGAGCCCCGGACTAGCGGGAGATTTACCCGGGGAGCTGTTTTTT. Residues: CAWSPGLAGDLPGELFF. Drawing the rest from reference TRBV30 and TRBJ2-2, the complete variable domain is SQTIHQWPATLVQPVGSPLSLECTVEGTSNPNLYWYRQAAGRGLQLLFYSVGIGQISSEVPQNLSASRPQDRQFILSSKKLLLSDSGFYLCAWSPGLAGDLPGELFFGEGSRLTVL.

The chain recombines TRBV7-2 with TRBJ2-3, with D unclear. V was pared by 3 bases and J by 7 bases, with 17 bases between. The CDR3 length is 15 residues. CDR1 SGHTA and CDR2 FQGNSA come from the germline V gene. CDR3 sequence: CASSLGPPDSYTQYF. CDR3 nucleotides: TGTGCCAGCAGCTTGGGTCCCCCCGATAGTTATACGCAGTATTTT.

This clonotype came up many times. V is TRBV27 and J is TRBJ1-4; a weak D match, TRBD1 (5 bases). V lost 10 bases to trimming and J lost 10 bases, with 19 bases between them. Looked up from germline, CDR1 is MNHEY and CDR2 is SMNVEV (reference sequence). The CDR3 has 13 amino acids. In DNA, the CDR3 is TGTGCCACCAGGGACGGTCGAGGAAGAAAACTGTTTTTT. Protein product: CATRDGRGRKLFF.

Many counts were recorded for this clonotype. This rearrangement joins TRBV12-3 or TRBV12-4 to TRBJ1-1; 9 nucleotides align to TRBD1. V was pared by 7 bases and J by 8 bases, with 11 bases of the junction left unmatched. The CDR3 is made up of 14 amino acids. The CDR3 reads CASNFFSGTGEAFF. The CDR3 bases are TGTGCCAGCAATTTCTTCTCCGGGACAGGGGAAGCTTTCTTT.

V and J are TRBV11-3 and TRBJ2-7; 14 nucleotides agree with TRBD2. The germline CDR1 and CDR2 sequences are SGHNT and YENEEA. There are 15 residues in the CDR3. The junction had 4 bases not matched to a gene; V was cut back by 2 bases and J by 7 bases. The CDR3 DNA reads TGTGCCAGCAGCTTAAGGACTAGCGGGAGGAGGGAGCAGTACTTC. It encodes CASSLRTSGRREQYF.

This clonotype showed up many times. This chain joins TRBV6-5 and TRBJ2-1; no clear D gene. The V gene lost 4 bases and the J gene lost 3 bases, with 16 bases spanning the gap. Germline V lookup: CDR1 MNHEY, CDR2 SVGAGI. CDR3 length: 16 residues. CDR3 coding DNA: TGTGCCAGCAGTTCAACCAAGGGCGGAAACTACAATGAGCAGTTCTTC. Its translation is CASSSTKGGNYNEQFF.

This clonotype was observed at least ten times. The rearrangement joins TRBV29-1 to TRBJ1-2, with D maybe TRBD1 (5 bases). CDR1 is SQVTM, CDR2 ANQGSEA, per germline. V shed 2 bases and J shed 4 bases, with 14 bases lying between them. CDR3 size: 14 residues. CDR3 protein: CSVEHSGSGYGYTF. DNA for the CDR3: TGCAGCGTTGAACACTCAGGGAGTGGCTATGGCTACACCTTC.

The chain combines TRBV5-1 with TRBJ2-1, with a possible D match to TRBD2 (6 bases). The germline V gene encodes CDR1 SGHRS and CDR2 YFSETQ. The CDR3 spans 15 residues. The V gene lost 4 bases and the J gene lost 9 bases, with 20 bases spanning the gap. Here the CDR3 DNA reads TGCGCCAGCAGCCCGGGCGGATTGGAGGGCAGTGAGCAGTTCTTC. Protein sequence: CASSPGGLEGSEQFF. The full variable domain, its missing parts supplied by reference TRBV5-1 and TRBJ2-1, is KAGVTQTPRYLIKTRGQQVTLSCSPISGHRSVSWYQQTPGQGLQFLFEYFSETQRNKGNFPGRFSGRQFSNSRSEMNVSTLELGDSALYLCASSPGGLEGSEQFFGPGTRLTVL.

The rearrangement uses TRBV11-1 and TRBJ2-1; D is unresolved. Germline assignment: CDR1 SGHAT and CDR2 FQDESV (reference sequence). The CDR3 runs 14 residues. V was shortened by 5 bases and J by 4 bases, with 12 bases between the two germline ends. The CDR3 loop reads CASSLRPLYNEQFF. The DNA of the CDR3 is TGTGCCAGCAGCCTACGGCCCTTATACAATGAGCAGTTCTTC.

This chain links TRBV6-1 with TRBJ1-4; D is possibly TRBD1 (5 bases). Per germline, CDR1 MNHNS and CDR2 SASEGT. This CDR3 region has 15 residues. V lost 5 bases and J 7 bases, leaving 17 bases between the germline ends. The CDR3 DNA reads TGTGCCAGCAGTCGGTCCGGGACGGGTGTTGAAAAACTGTTTTTT. Residues: CASSRSGTGVEKLFF.

This clonotype was counted only a few times. The rearrangement links TRBV3-1 to TRBJ2-5; perhaps TRBD2 as D (5 bases). Germline V lookup: CDR1 LGHDT, CDR2 YNNKEL (reference sequence). The CDR3 runs 11 residues. V was trimmed by 8 bases and J by 8 bases, leaving 12 bases between them. In DNA, the CDR3 is TGTGCCAGCCAAACGGGGAATACCCAGTACTTC. Protein sequence: CASQTGNTQYF.

The chain recombines TRBV7-3 with TRBJ1-5, with TRBD1 identical over 7 bases. CDR3 size: 13 residues. With V trimmed by 6 bases and J by 4 bases, 3 bases remained unmatched. Germline values: CDR1 SGHTA, CDR2 FQGTGA. The CDR3 loop reads CASSTGANQPQHF. The CDR3 DNA is TGTGCCAGCAGTACAGGGGCGAATCAGCCCCAGCATTTT.

This clonotype was observed a few times. The chain couples TRBV5-1 to TRBJ2-4, with D possibly being TRBD1 or TRBD2 (5 bases each). The CDR3 covers 15 residues. V lost 4 bases and J lost 1, with 12 bases in between. CDR1 and CDR2 from the germline V gene are SGHRS and YFSETQ. The CDR3, as DNA: TGCGCCAGCAGCACCGGGACGGAGGCCAAAAACATTCAGTACTTC. Its protein product is CASSTGTEAKNIQYF.